These 9 T cell receptor beta chains originate from one sample sequenced in a study of neurological immune-mediated disorders. MiXCR, run by TCRdb on the 5' RACE reads, gives a single entry per CDR3 protein. The table lists about 30,000 distinct CDR3 sequences, about 16% of them singletons. The sample taken for sequencing was PBMCs. The receptors were gathered from a man in his 70s in good health.

This clonotype was counted at least ten times. The chain uses TRBV19 and TRBJ2-7; 8 nucleotides align to TRBD1. Germline V lookup: CDR1 LNHDA, CDR2 SQIVND (reference sequence). Trimming took 6 bases from V and 2 from J; bases not matched to a gene: 3. This CDR3 is built from 13 residues. This chain's CDR3 is CASRRTGTYEQYF. The CDR3 DNA follows: TGTGCCAGTAGGCGGACAGGGACCTACGAGCAGTACTTC. Variable domain in full (rest from reference TRBV19 and TRBJ2-7): DGGITQSPKYLFRKEGQNVTLSCEQNLNHDAMYWYRQDPGQGLRLIYYSQIVNDFQKGDIAEGYSVSREKKESFPLTVTSAQKNPTAFYLCASRRTGTYEQYFGPGTRLTVT.

This clonotype was counted many times. The CDR3 loop reads CASSPNQGVTDTQYF. CDR3 bases: TGTGCCAGCTCACCAAATCAGGGAGTCACAGATACGCAGTATTTT. The chain employs TRBV18 and TRBJ2-3; D possibly uses TRBD1 or TRBD2 (5 bases each). The CDR3 has 15 residues. Germline CDR1 KGHSH, CDR2 LQKENI. Trimming took 2 bases from V and 2 from J, leaving 11 bases between them.

The chain employs TRBV5-1 and TRBJ2-3, with 10 bases matching TRBD2. The CDR3 consists of 20 residues. The V segment lost 2 bases and the J segment 0 bases; nucleotides outside the gene matches: 15. CDR1 is SGHRS and CDR2 is YFSETQ in the germline V gene. The CDR3 DNA reads as TGCGCCAGCAGCTTTGGGCTGTTGGGGCTAGCGGGGGCTAGCACAGATACGCAGTATTTT. Its protein is CASSFGLLGLAGASTDTQYF.

This clonotype was detected ten times or more. The chain couples TRBV7-6 to TRBJ1-1; D may be TRBD1 (5 bases). With 0 bases removed from V and 1 base from J, the gap between germline ends came to 9 bases. CDR3 length: 15 amino acids. Germline CDR1 and CDR2: SGHVS and FNYEAQ. The CDR3 region has the DNA TGTGCCAGCAGCTTAGCCCCCAGGGCGAACACTGAAGCTTTCTTT. Encoded protein: CASSLAPRANTEAFF.

This clonotype appeared many times. This chain joins TRBV4-3 and TRBJ2-5; 7 bases match TRBD1. Germline V gives CDR1 LGHNA, CDR2 YSLEER. With 3 bases clipped from V and 0 bases from J, the junction kept 4 bases outside the gene matches. CDR3 length: 15 amino acids. For the CDR3, the DNA is TGCGCCAGCAGCCAGCTGACAGGGAACCAAGAGACCCAGTACTTC. Its translation is CASSQLTGNQETQYF.

This clonotype has at least ten counts. This rearrangement joins TRBV5-1 to TRBJ2-7; D ambiguous. The ends were cut back, 0 bases at V and 7 bases at J, with 8 bases in the middle. The germline gives CDR1 SGHRS, CDR2 YFSETQ. CDR3 length: 12 amino acids. The CDR3 sequence is CASSLGTEEQYF. CDR3 nucleotides: TGCGCCAGCAGCTTGGGGACGGAGGAGCAGTACTTC.

This clonotype has ten or more counts. The chain combines TRBV20-1 with TRBJ2-5; 8 bases map to TRBD1. Per germline, CDR1 DFQATT and CDR2 SNEGSKA (reference sequence). CDR3 size: 15 residues. Trimming removed 0 bases from V and 4 bases from J; junction bases left unmatched: 7. The CDR3 coding sequence is TGCAGTGCTAGAGATCCATCAGGGGGCAGAGAGACCCAGTACTTC. Translating it yields CSARDPSGGRETQYF.

The chain couples TRBV4-3 to TRBJ2-1, with D possibly called TRBD1 or TRBD2 (5 bases each). The ends were cut back, 3 bases at V and 7 bases at J, with 16 bases in the middle. The CDR3 contains 15 residues. From germline, CDR1 is LGHNA and CDR2 YSLEER. Here the CDR3 DNA reads TGCGCCAGCAGCCAGTCCGGGACGATCGAAAATGAGCAGTTCTTC. Its protein is CASSQSGTIENEQFF.

This clonotype was recorded many times. V and J are TRBV20-1 and TRBJ2-7; unclear D gene. Germline loops: CDR1 DFQATT, CDR2 SNEGSKA (reference sequence). The CDR3 is 17 residues long. The V end lost 0 bases, the J end lost 0 bases, and 18 bases lay between the germline ends. CDR3 amino acids: CSARDKWGSSSSYEQYF. The CDR3 region has the DNA TGCAGTGCTAGAGATAAGTGGGGTAGCTCTAGCTCCTACGAGCAGTACTTC.